Listed below are T cell receptor beta chains from one sample, sequenced in a study of OX40 agonist ivuxolimab in advanced cancers. TCRdb's copy holds only in-frame clones and misses some; the assay was immunoSEQ multiplex PCR. The table lists tens of thousands of clones, more than 85% of them singletons. The input for sequencing was CD4+ or CD8+ T cells sorted from blood, taken in a trial of the OX40 agonist ivuxolimab. These receptors all stem from an adult with an advanced solid tumor such as melanoma, head and neck, liver or kidney cancer. Each CDR3 is given with its conserved first and last residue. A D gene is named only where the DNA matches it firmly. The size field is filled for only some rows; it gives once, few, many or a size class.

TRBV28	TRBJ1-1	.	.	TGTGCCAGCAACCTCCAACGGGGTAACACTGAAGCTTTCTTT	CASNLQRGNTEAFF
TRBV7-9	TRBJ2-1	.	.	TGTGCCAGCAGTCCCCTCCTGGACTTTTTAAATGAGCAGTTCTTC	CASSPLLDFLNEQFF
TRBV18	TRBJ2-7	.	.	TGTGCCAGCTCACCAAGCGAGGCGCAGTACTTC	CASSPSEAQYF
TRBV4-2	TRBJ1-1	TRBD1	.	TGTGCCAGCAGCCAAGCGGGACAGGGGAACACTGAAGCTTTCTTT	CASSQAGQGNTEAFF
TRBV19	TRBJ2-1	TRBD2	.	TGTGCCAGTAGTATCGGACTAGCGGAGAAATACAATGAGCAGTTCTTC	CASSIGLAEKYNEQFF
TRBV5-1	TRBJ1-2	.	.	TGCGCCAGCAGCTTGGAACGGGGTACCTATGGCTACACCTTC	CASSLERGTYGYTF
TRBV9	TRBJ2-7	TRBD2	.	TGTGCCAGCTCGACTAGCCTTATTGCCTACGAGCAGTACTTC	CASSTSLIAYEQYF
TRBV18	TRBJ1-2	TRBD1	.	TGTGCCAGCTCACCAGCCACCGGGACAGGGGTTGGCTACACCTTC	CASSPATGTGVGYTF
TRBV4-1	TRBJ2-3	TRBD2	.	TGCGCCAGCAGCCAAGGATACTGGCTAGCGGGAGGAGGGACAGATACGCAGTATTTT	CASSQGYWLAGGGTDTQYF
TRBV5-6	TRBJ2-7	TRBD2	.	TGTGCCAGCAGCCCTGGAGCGGGACGGAGCTCCTACGAGCAGTACTTC	CASSPGAGRSSYEQYF
TRBV5-4	TRBJ1-2	TRBD1	.	TGTGCCAGCAGCTCCCCCGGGACAGGGGGAGCTAACTATGGCTACACCTTC	CASSSPGTGGANYGYTF
TRBV6-1	TRBJ2-5	TRBD2	.	TGTGCCAGCAGTGAACTAGCGGGTAGCCAAGAGACCCAGTACTTC	CASSELAGSQETQYF
TRBV19	TRBJ1-1	.	once	TGTGCCAGTAGTATTGGGGCAGTGGGAACTGAAGCTTTCTTT	CASSIGAVGTEAFF
TRBV7-9	TRBJ2-3	TRBD2	.	TGTGCCAGCAGCTTAGGGGCTAGCGGGAGGGCTGGCACAGATACGCAGTATTTT	CASSLGASGRAGTDTQYF
TRBV28	TRBJ2-7	.	.	TGTGCCAGCAGCCAGTTGGACCGCGGCTACGAGCAGTACTTC	CASSQLDRGYEQYF
TRBV2	TRBJ1-2	TRBD1	few	TGTGCCAGCAAGACAGGGGCTAACTATGGCTACACCTTC	CASKTGANYGYTF
TRBV6-4	TRBJ1-1	.	.	TGTGCCAGCAGTGTCGCCGCAGGGATCGCTGAAGCTTTCTTT	CASSVAAGIAEAFF
TRBV28	TRBJ2-5	TRBD2	.	TGTGCCAGCAGTGCCCCGGGACTAGCGGGAGTTCCCGAGACCCAGTACTTC	CASSAPGLAGVPETQYF
TRBV20-1	TRBJ1-2	.	.	TGCAGTGCTAGAGCCTATGGCTACACCTTC	CSARAYGYTF
TRBV29-1	TRBJ2-5	TRBD1	once	TGCAGCGTTGGGACAGGCGCAGGGACCCAGTACTTC	CSVGTGAGTQYF
TRBV6-4	TRBJ2-7	TRBD2	.	TGTGCCAGCTCCAGCCTCTCCGCTAGCGGGAGGCGCGTGAACTACGAGCAGTACTTC	CASSSLSASGRRVNYEQYF
TRBV28	TRBJ2-5	TRBD2	.	TGTGCCAGCAGTCCTCCCCGACTAGCGAACCAAGAGACCCAGTACTTC	CASSPPRLANQETQYF
TRBV5-1	TRBJ2-2	.	.	TGCGCCAGCAGCTTGGCACAGGGGAACACCGGGGAGCTGTTTTTT	CASSLAQGNTGELFF
TRBV5-4	TRBJ1-1	TRBD1	.	TGTGCCAGCAGTCAGCCGGGACAGCATGAAGCTTTCTTT	CASSQPGQHEAFF
TRBV5-1	TRBJ1-1	.	.	TGCGCCAGCAGCCCTGACAGGGAAGCTTTCTTT	CASSPDREAFF
TRBV5-1	TRBJ1-3	.	.	TGCGCCAGCAGCTTGGAAGGGCAGGCCTCTGGAAACACCATATATTTT	CASSLEGQASGNTIYF
TRBV7-2	TRBJ2-7	.	.	TGTGCCAGCAGCTTAGAACCCAATCTAGTGGCGAACGAGCAGTACTTC	CASSLEPNLVANEQYF
TRBV18	TRBJ1-5	.	few	TGTGCCAGCTCACCGGCAGGGCTGCTGCCCCAGCATTTT	CASSPAGLLPQHF
TRBV4-1	TRBJ2-7	TRBD1	.	TGCGCCAGCAGTCGAAACAGGGGATCCTACGAGCAGTACTTC	CASSRNRGSYEQYF
TRBV11-2	TRBJ2-1	TRBD1	few	TGTGCCAGCAGCGGGACAGGTTACAATGAGCAGTTCTTC	CASSGTGYNEQFF
TRBV11-2	TRBJ2-5	.	.	TGTGCCAGCAGCCTGAAATCGCGGGAGACCCAGTACTTC	CASSLKSRETQYF
TRBV21-1	TRBJ2-5	.	.	TGTGCCGGGACAGGGGATGGGGCAGAGACCCAGTACTTC	CAGTGDGAETQYF
TRBV6-1	TRBJ1-5	TRBD1	.	TGTGCCAGCAGTGAAGGGTGGACAGGGAATCAGCCCCAGCATTTT	CASSEGWTGNQPQHF
TRBV6-6	TRBJ2-2	TRBD2	.	TGTGCCAGCAGTAGCGGGAGGGCCGGGGAGCTGTTTTTT	CASSSGRAGELFF
TRBV19	TRBJ2-3	TRBD1	.	TGTGCCAGTAGTCGGACAGGTATCACAGATACGCAGTATTTT	CASSRTGITDTQYF
TRBV13	TRBJ1-1	TRBD1	.	TGTGCCAGCAGCTACACCGGGACAGCCCTGAACACTGAAGCTTTCTTT	CASSYTGTALNTEAFF
TRBV5-1	TRBJ2-5	.	.	TGCGCCAGCAGCTTGTTGGGGGTCCAAGAGACCCAGTACTTC	CASSLLGVQETQYF
TRBV9	TRBJ2-1	TRBD2	.	TGTGCCAGCAGCTTCCTACTAGCGAGCTCCTACAATGAGCAGTTCTTC	CASSFLLASSYNEQFF
TRBV11-3	TRBJ1-1	.	.	TGTGCCAGCAGCTTAAATGCTGGGACGAGGGCTTTCTTT	CASSLNAGTRAFF
TRBV12-5	TRBJ2-2	.	.	TGTGCTAGTGGTCCCCCGACAACTTACACCGGGGAGCTGTTTTTT	CASGPPTTYTGELFF
TRBV12-2	TRBJ2-2	.	.	TGTGCAAGTCGCTTAGGACTAGCGGGAGGGCGGGGAGCTGTTTTT	CASRLGLAGGRGAVF